What follows describes a single T cell receptor beta chain. This sample is part of a study of monozygotic twins with inflammatory bowel disease. The germline gives CDR1 SGHTA, CDR2 FQGNSA. The CDR3 is made up of 13 amino acids. TCRdb reprocessed the 5' RACE reads, with one entry per CDR3 protein and no DNA. The sample totals fewer than 550,000 distinct CDR3 sequences. The source of this sequence is a human donor with ulcerative colitis or Crohn's disease, or a healthy co-twin of an affected twin (not recorded which). This chain links TRBV7-2 with TRBJ2-4; TCRdb designates TRBD1, a call that cannot be tested without DNA. What was sequenced was blood. CDR3 in amino acids: CASSYGTLNIQYF. Filled out from reference TRBV7-2 and TRBJ2-4, the complete variable domain reads GAGVSQSPSNKVTEKGKDVELRCDPISGHTALYWYRQSLGQGLEFLIYFQGNSAPDKSGLPSDRFSAERTGGSVSTLTIQRTQQEDSAVYLCASSYGTLNIQYFGAGTRLSVL.